The clone carrying this TCR beta chain was seen a handful of times. The sample originates from a study of shared T cell receptors in the human thymus. Here immunoSEQ multiplex PCR was the method, and the copy in TCRdb shows in-frame clones only, minus some. The sample lists 500,000 to 550,000 clones, approximately 80% occurring once. V trimming: 11 bases; J trimming: 3 bases; junction bases outside the gene matches: 7. Germline assignment: CDR1 ENHRY and CDR2 SYGVKD. The CDR3 sequence is 13 residues long. The same specimen was also included in a second study, on human thymus T cells. This second study notes: Donors consisted of healthy Finnish infants (having corrective surgery for congenital heart defects). Resections from corrective heart surgery provided thymus tissue. Thymic and blood repertoires appeared to display a bias in their usage of V and J genes. Related research found strongly overlapping thymic repertoires in unrelated individuals.

This TCR came from a boy in the first two years of life with a congenital heart defect. The specimen sequenced was thymocytes. The chain uses TRBV10-3 and TRBJ1-2, with 9 bases matching TRBD1. This chain's CDR3 is CAARDRAYYGYTF. The CDR3 DNA is TGTGCCGCCCGGGACAGGGCCTACTATGGCTACACCTTC.